Described below is a single T cell receptor (beta chain) sequence and its context. What it binds is not known. The data are from a study of response to subunit inactivated influenza vaccine. Trimming shortened V by 3 bases and J by 5 bases, and 17 bases separated the two germline ends. The CDR3 has 17 residues. From germline, CDR1 is ENHRY and CDR2 SYGVKD. TCRdb processed the RT-PCR reads anew with MiXCR; each CDR3 protein has one entry. The sample yields about 190,000 distinct CDR3 sequences, 13% to 15% seen once. The study, taken as a whole, reports: T cells newly recruited by each seasonal influenza vaccination are few, the authors suggested.

This TCR derives from a man aged 50 or older who received an inactivated influenza vaccine. The gene calls are TRBV10-3 and TRBJ1-6, with D uncertain. This sample comprised CD8+ T cells sorted from PBMCs, obtained 5 days after vaccination. The CDR3 protein is CAISDWVGASDNSPLHF. CDR3 sequence (DNA): TGTGCCATCAGTGATTGGGTCGGCGCCTCAGATAATTCACCCCTCCACTTT.